These 16 T cell receptor beta chains share one sample of origin, sequenced in a study of OX40 agonist ivuxolimab in advanced cancers. Produced via immunoSEQ multiplex PCR; TCRdb's table is partial and in-frame only. The sample lists roughly 61,000 clones, more than 65% occurring once. The sequencing used CD4+ or CD8+ T cells sorted from blood, collected in a trial of the OX40 agonist ivuxolimab. The receptors here all came from an adult with an advanced solid tumor such as melanoma, head and neck, liver or kidney cancer.

V gene TRBV18 combines with J gene TRBJ2-3; D is perhaps TRBD1 (6 bases). The CDR3 length is 15 residues. Trimming pared 5 bases from V and 0 bases from J, leaving 12 bases between. The germline V gene has CDR1 KGHSH and CDR2 LQKENI. The CDR3 region is CASSNRVLSTDTQYF. Written as DNA, the CDR3 is TGTGCCAGCTCAAACAGGGTTCTCAGCACAGATACGCAGTATTTT.

The rearrangement uses TRBV5-4 and TRBJ2-3, with D unresolved. Trimming removed 1 base at V and 2 bases at J, with 11 bases between. Germline CDR1 is SGHNT and CDR2 is YYREEE (reference sequence). The CDR3 contains 15 residues. The CDR3 DNA follows: TGTGCCAGCAGCTTGTCGGACCAATACACAGATACGCAGTATTTT. Translated, it gives CASSLSDQYTDTQYF.

This CDR3 is CASSIRAGSYNEQFF. The CDR3 region has the DNA TGTGCCAGTAGTATTCGCGCGGGTTCCTACAATGAGCAGTTCTTC. The chain employs TRBV19 and TRBJ2-1; a weak D match, TRBD2 (5 bases). V lost 3 bases and J lost 1, with 10 bases in between. Per the germline V gene, CDR1 is LNHDA and CDR2 is SQIVND (reference sequence). The CDR3 covers 15 residues.

This chain joins TRBV28 and TRBJ2-7, with a tentative D call TRBD1 (5 bases). Trimming pared 2 bases from V and 3 bases from J, leaving 8 bases between. The CDR3 runs to 13 residues. Per germline, CDR1 MDHEN and CDR2 SYDVKM. The CDR3 region has the DNA TGTGCCAGCAGTTTAATTCAGGGCTACGAGCAGTACTTC. Protein: CASSLIQGYEQYF.

This clone has just one count. J is TRBJ2-5 and V is TRBV4-1; TRBD2 agrees at 11 bases. The end of the DNA is better explained by TRBJ2-7, so the J call may be wrong. The CDR3 is 16 amino acids. CDR1 is MGHRA, CDR2 YSYEKL, per germline. The CDR3 DNA follows: TGCGCCAGCAGCCAAATCTCACTAGCGGGAGTCAACGAGCAGTACTTC. Amino acids: CASSQISLAGVNEQYF.

The rearrangement links TRBV5-1 to TRBJ2-5, with D maybe TRBD2 (6 bases). Germline V gene data show CDR1 as SGHRS and CDR2 as YFSETQ. The CDR3 contains 13 residues. Between the trimmed V and J ends, which lost 4 bases and 2 bases, there was a span of 9 bases. For the CDR3, the DNA is TGCGCCAGCAGCGGAGGGGAACAAGAGACCCAGTACTTC. It codes for CASSGGEQETQYF.

This clone was observed a single time. This sequence joins TRBV27 and TRBJ2-1, with TRBD1 as a possible D gene (6 bases). Germline values: CDR1 MNHEY, CDR2 SMNVEV (reference sequence). This CDR3 region has 14 residues. Trimming shortened V by 3 bases and J by 8 bases, and 14 bases separated the two germline ends. CDR3 sequence (DNA): TGTGCCAGCAGTTTCTCCGACAGGCGGCATGAGCAGTTCTTC. Its protein product is CASSFSDRRHEQFF.

This chain uses TRBV7-9 with TRBJ2-1, with unresolved D. V was pared by 0 bases and J by 2 bases, with 8 bases between. Germline V gene data show CDR1 as SEHNR and CDR2 as FQNEAQ (reference sequence). CDR3 length: 15 residues. CDR3 DNA sequence: TGTGCCAGCAGCTTAGCGCTAGGCGCCTACAATGAGCAGTTCTTC. This sequence encodes CASSLALGAYNEQFF.

The J gene is TRBJ2-5, the V gene TRBV6-5, with D perhaps TRBD2 (5 bases). The CDR3 is 14 residues long. Germline V lookup: CDR1 MNHEY, CDR2 SVGAGI. V lost 6 bases, J lost 2 bases, and 13 bases lay in between. The CDR3 DNA reads TGTGCCAGCAGGGGAGCCCTTTTGCAAGAGACCCAGTACTTC. This encodes CASRGALLQETQYF.

The chain is built from TRBV14 and TRBJ2-7; 8 bases map to TRBD1. The CDR3 has 17 residues. The V gene's germline CDR1 is SGHDN and CDR2 FVKESK. The V and J ends lost 4 bases and 5 bases, in that order; junction bases with no gene match: 16. The CDR3 sequence is CASSPWTGFFGTDEQYF. The CDR3, as DNA: TGTGCCAGCAGCCCATGGACAGGGTTCTTCGGGACAGACGAGCAGTACTTC.

CDR3 sequence: CASSLQGARETQYF. In DNA form, the CDR3 reads TGCGCCAGCAGCTTACAGGGGGCGAGAGAGACCCAGTACTTC. The chain employs TRBV5-1 and TRBJ2-5; 9 bases match TRBD1. The CDR3 sequence is 14 residues long. Looked up from germline, CDR1 is SGHRS and CDR2 is YFSETQ. V lost 2 bases to trimming and J lost 4 bases; unmatched junction nucleotides: 3. Full variable domain (rest looked up from reference TRBV5-1 and TRBJ2-5): KAGVTQTPRYLIKTRGQQVTLSCSPISGHRSVSWYQQTPGQGLQFLFEYFSETQRNKGNFPGRFSGRQFSNSRSEMNVSTLELGDSALYLCASSLQGARETQYFGPGTRLLVL.

The chain has TRBV7-2 and TRBJ1-1, with TRBD1 matching 9 bases. Germline V gene lookup returns CDR1 SGHTA and CDR2 FQGNSA. The CDR3 covers 16 residues. With 5 bases clipped from V and 1 base from J, the junction kept 8 bases outside the gene matches. The CDR3 DNA reads as TGTGCCAGCAGCCCCCCGGGACAGGGCAGGAACACTGAAGCTTTCTTT. This translates into CASSPPGQGRNTEAFF.

This clone was detected a few times. V usage is TRBV6-5 and J usage is TRBJ1-2; 9 nucleotides agree with TRBD1. Germline CDR1 reads MNHEY; CDR2 reads SVGAGI. The ends lost 6 bases at V and 2 bases at J; junction bases unmatched: 4. This CDR3 has 14 residues. The CDR3: CASSRDRANYGYTF. The CDR3 region has the DNA TGTGCCAGCAGCAGGGACAGGGCCAACTATGGCTACACCTTC.

The chain carries TRBV28 and TRBJ2-1; 8 nucleotides match TRBD1. CDR3 length: 18 residues. Germline CDR1 is MDHEN and CDR2 is SYDVKM. Unmatched junction bases numbered 19, after V lost 6 bases and J lost 6 bases. The CDR3 coding sequence is TGTGCCAGCAGCCCATTAGGCAAGGGGCAGGGGGCCGGCAATGAGCAGTTCTTC. It encodes CASSPLGKGQGAGNEQFF.

V usage is TRBV30 and J usage is TRBJ1-3; D is unclear. The V gene's germline CDR1 is GTSNPN and CDR2 SVGIG (reference sequence). Trimming removed 2 bases at V and 4 bases at J, with 12 bases between. The CDR3 runs 14 residues. In nucleotides, the CDR3 is TGTGCCTGGAGTCCCCGGGGTGGAGGAAACACCATATATTTT. Translating it yields CAWSPRGGGNTIYF. The complete variable domain, with remaining parts taken from reference TRBV30 and TRBJ1-3, reads SQTIHQWPATLVQPVGSPLSLECTVEGTSNPNLYWYRQAAGRGLQLLFYSVGIGQISSEVPQNLSASRPQDRQFILSSKKLLLSDSGFYLCAWSPRGGGNTIYFGEGSWLTVV.

The rearrangement links TRBV4-2 to TRBJ1-1; D is undetermined. V lost 3 bases to trimming and J lost 5 bases, with 10 bases between them. CDR1 and CDR2 (germline): LGHNA, YNFKEQ. The CDR3 sequence is 13 residues long. CDR3 protein: CASSQEVRTEAFF. DNA of the CDR3: TGTGCCAGCAGCCAGGAGGTGAGGACTGAAGCTTTCTTT.